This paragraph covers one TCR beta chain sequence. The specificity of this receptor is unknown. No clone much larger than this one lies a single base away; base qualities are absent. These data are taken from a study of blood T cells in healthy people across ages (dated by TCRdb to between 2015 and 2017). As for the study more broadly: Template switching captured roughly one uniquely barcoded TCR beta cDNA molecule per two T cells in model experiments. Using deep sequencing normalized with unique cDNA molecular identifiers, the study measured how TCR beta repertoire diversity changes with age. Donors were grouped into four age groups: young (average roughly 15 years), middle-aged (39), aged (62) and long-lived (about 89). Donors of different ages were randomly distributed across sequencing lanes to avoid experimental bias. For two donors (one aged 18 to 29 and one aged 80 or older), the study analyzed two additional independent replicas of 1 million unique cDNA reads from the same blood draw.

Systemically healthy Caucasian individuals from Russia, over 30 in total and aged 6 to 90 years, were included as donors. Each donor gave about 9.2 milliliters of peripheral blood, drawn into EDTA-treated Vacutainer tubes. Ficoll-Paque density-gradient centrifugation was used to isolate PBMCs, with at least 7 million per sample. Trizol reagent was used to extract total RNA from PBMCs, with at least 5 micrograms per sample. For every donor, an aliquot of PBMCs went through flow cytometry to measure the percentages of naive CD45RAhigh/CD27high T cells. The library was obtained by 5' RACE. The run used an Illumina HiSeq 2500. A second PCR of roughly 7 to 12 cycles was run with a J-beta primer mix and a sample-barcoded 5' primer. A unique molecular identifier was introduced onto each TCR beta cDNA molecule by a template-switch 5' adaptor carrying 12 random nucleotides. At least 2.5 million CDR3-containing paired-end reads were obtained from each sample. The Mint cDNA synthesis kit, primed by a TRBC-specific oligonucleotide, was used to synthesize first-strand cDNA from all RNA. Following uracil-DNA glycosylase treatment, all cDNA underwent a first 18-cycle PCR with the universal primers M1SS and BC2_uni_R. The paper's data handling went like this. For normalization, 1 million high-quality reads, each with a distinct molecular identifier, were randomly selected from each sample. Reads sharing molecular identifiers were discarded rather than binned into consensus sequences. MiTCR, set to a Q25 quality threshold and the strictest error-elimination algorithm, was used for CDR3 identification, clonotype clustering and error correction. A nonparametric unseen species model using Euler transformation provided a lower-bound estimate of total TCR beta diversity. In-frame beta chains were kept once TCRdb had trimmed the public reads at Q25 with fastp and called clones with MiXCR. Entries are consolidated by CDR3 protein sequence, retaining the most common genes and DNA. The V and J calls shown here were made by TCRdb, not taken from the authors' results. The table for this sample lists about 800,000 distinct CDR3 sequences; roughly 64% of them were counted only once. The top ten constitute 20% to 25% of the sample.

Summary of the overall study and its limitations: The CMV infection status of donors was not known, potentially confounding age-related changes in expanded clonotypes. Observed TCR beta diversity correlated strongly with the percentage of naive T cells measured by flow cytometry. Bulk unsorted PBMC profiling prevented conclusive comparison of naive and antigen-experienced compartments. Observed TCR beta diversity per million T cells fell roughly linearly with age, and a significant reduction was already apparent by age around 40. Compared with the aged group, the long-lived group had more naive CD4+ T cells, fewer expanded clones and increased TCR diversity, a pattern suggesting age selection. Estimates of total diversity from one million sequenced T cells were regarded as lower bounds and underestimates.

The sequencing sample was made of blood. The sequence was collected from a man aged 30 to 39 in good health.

The CDR3 has the sequence CASSVTSGPYYEQYF. The nucleotides read TGTGCCAGCAGCGTGACTAGCGGGCCCTACTACGAGCAGTACTTC. The chain couples TRBV9 to TRBJ2-7, with 10 bases matching TRBD2. The CDR3 contains 15 residues, cysteine and phenylalanine counted. The CDR3 DNA has 45 bases and is translated from base 1. From a lookup of the germline V gene, CDR1 and CDR2 are SGDLS and YYNGEE. Germline trimming: 2 bases from V, 3 bases from J; junction bases outside gene matches: 5.